Given below is one T cell receptor (beta chain) in context. Authors' data handling: Reference gene primer amplification in the assay estimated nucleated cell counts. Clones were read by immunoSEQ multiplex PCR, and TCRdb kept only the in-frame ones, dropping some. V, J and clone size are those of that table, while D and trimming were read from the DNA. The data show under 200,000 clones, with 85% to 90% seen just once and roughly 7% held by the top ten. This sample was included in a study of blood T cell repertoires in COVID-19. Study summary: The origin of the acute and convalescent COVID-19 samples was the United States, Italy and Spain. PBMCs, B-cell-depleted T cells, or T cells were the source of the cDNA or gDNA that made up the material.

The trim removed 7 bases at V and 7 bases at J, leaving 8 bases unmatched. CDR3 length equals 15 residues. The germline V gene has CDR1 SNHLY and CDR2 FYNNEI. This clonotype was obtained from a man aged 45 to 65 with active or convalescent COVID-19. Sequencing was carried out using peripheral blood. This chain joins TRBV2 and TRBJ2-2; 11 bases map to TRBD1. The CDR3 region has the DNA TGTGCCAGCATTGTCGGACAGGGGGCGAACGGGGAGCTGTTTTTT. Amino acid sequence: CASIVGQGANGELFF. The variable domain in full, completed from reference TRBV2 and TRBJ2-2, reads EPEVTQTPSHQVTQMGQEVILRCVPISNHLYFYWYRQILGQKVEFLVSFYNNEISEKSEIFDDQFSVERPDGSNFTLKIRSTKLEDSAMYFCASIVGQGANGELFFGEGSRLTVL.